A selection of T cell receptor beta chains follows, all from one sample in a study of OX40 agonist ivuxolimab in advanced cancers. Here immunoSEQ multiplex PCR was the method, and the copy in TCRdb shows in-frame clones only, minus some. The sample contains about 60,000 clones, about 89% of which appear only once. The material sequenced was CD4+ or CD8+ T cells sorted from blood, taken in a trial of the OX40 agonist ivuxolimab. These receptors came from an adult with an advanced solid tumor such as melanoma, head and neck, liver or kidney cancer. CDR3s include the opening cysteine and the closing phenylalanine or tryptophan. The D gene is left open where the match is weak. Clone size is given for some rows only: seen once, a few or many times, or a class if the clone is expanded.

>TRBJ1-3|-|-|TRBV5-1
CASSFSGKAGNTIYF
TGCGCCAGCAGCTTCTCAGGGAAGGCAGGAAACACCATATATTTT
>TRBJ2-3|-|-|TRBV29-1
CSVEAVPRIGRRADTQYF
TGCAGCGTTGAGGCCGTACCCCGTATTGGTAGGAGGGCAGATACGCAGTATTTT
>TRBJ2-7|-|-|TRBV5-6
CASSLVAGSYEQYF
TGTGCCAGCAGCTTGGTGGCGGGATCCTACGAGCAGTACTTC
>TRBJ2-3|-|-|TRBV4-2
CASSQTTTRTTQYF
TGTGCCAGCAGCCAAACAACCACCCGTACTACGCAGTATTTT
>TRBJ1-5|few|-|TRBV2
CASSGGISNQPQHF
TGTGCCAGCAGTGGGGGGATTAGCAATCAGCCCCAGCATTTT
>TRBJ2-7|-|-|TRBV18
CASSPGQGKYEQYF
TGTGCCAGCTCACCAGGGCAGGGGAAGTACGAGCAGTACTTC
>TRBJ2-1|-|-|TRBV29-1
CSVEAFALGLEFF
TGCAGCGTTGAAGCTTTCGCACTAGGCCTGGAGTTCTTC
>TRBJ1-5|-|-|TRBV7-8
CASSYTTGNQPQHF
TGTGCCAGCAGCTACACAACAGGGAATCAGCCCCAGCATTTT
>TRBJ1-1|-|-|TRBV5-4
CASSLSRGVPELRAFF
TGTGCCAGCAGCTTATCGAGGGGGGTCCCTGAATTAAGGGCTTTCTTT
>TRBJ1-1|-|-|TRBV7-3
CASSSQVNTEAFF
TGTGCCAGCAGCTCACAGGTAAACACTGAAGCTTTCTTT
>TRBJ2-3|-|TRBD2|TRBV16
CASSDAGGADTQYF
TGTGCCAGCAGTGACGCGGGAGGGGCAGATACGCAGTATTTT
>TRBJ2-5|-|-|TRBV7-2
CASSTRSAELQETQYF
TGTGCCAGCAGCACACGGTCTGCGGAGCTCCAAGAGACCCAGTACTTC
>TRBJ2-7|-|-|TRBV30
CAWSVPGRTTYEQYF
TGTGCCTGGAGTGTACCTGGGAGAACCACCTACGAGCAGTACTTC
>TRBJ2-7|-|-|TRBV2
CASTAEPYEQYF
TGTGCCAGCACTGCGGAACCCTACGAGCAGTACTTC
>TRBJ2-5|-|-|TRBV5-4
CASSLPRNQETQYF
TGTGCCAGCAGCTTGCCCAGAAACCAAGAGACCCAGTACTTC
>TRBJ1-3|-|-|TRBV28
CASSFGGTPFSGNTIYF
TGTGCCAGCAGTTTTGGGGGGACACCTTTCTCTGGAAACACCATATATTTT
>TRBJ1-2|-|-|TRBV28
CASRKMGSSFYGYTF
TGTGCCAGCAGGAAGATGGGGAGCTCGTTCTATGGCTACACCTTC
>TRBJ1-4|-|-|TRBV7-3
CASSLTGQPNEKLFF
TGTGCCAGCAGCTTAACAGGACAGCCAAATGAAAAACTGTTTTTT
>TRBJ2-5|-|-|TRBV4-1
CASSQEGNKETQYF
TGCGCCAGCAGCCAAGAAGGAAACAAAGAGACCCAGTACTTC
>TRBJ2-1|once|-|TRBV7-6
CASSLVPTSSYNEQFF
TGTGCCAGCAGCTTAGTCCCGACTAGCTCCTACAATGAGCAGTTCTTC
>TRBJ2-3|-|-|TRBV6-5
CASSYSGGSTDTQYF
TGTGCCAGCAGTTACTCTGGCGGGAGCACAGATACGCAGTATTTT
>TRBJ1-5|once|TRBD1|TRBV7-2
CASSITTGEIQPQHF
TGTGCCAGCAGCATTACGACAGGGGAAATTCAGCCCCAGCATTTT
>TRBJ1-3|few|-|TRBV11-2
CASSSAREVVGNTIYF
TGTGCCAGCAGCTCTGCCCGGGAGGTGGTGGGAAACACCATATATTTT
>TRBJ1-5|-|TRBD1|TRBV19
CASRDRGLQPQHF
TGTGCCAGCCGGGACAGGGGGCTTCAGCCCCAGCATTTT
>TRBJ2-7|-|TRBD1|TRBV7-9
CASSAGQGRTYEQYF
TGTGCCAGCAGCGCCGGACAGGGGAGGACCTACGAGCAGTACTTC
>TRBJ2-5|-|-|TRBV11-2
CASSAGTETQYF
TGTGCCAGCAGCGCCGGGACTGAGACCCAGTACTTC
>TRBJ2-2|-|-|TRBV5-6
CASSLSSLTGTGELFF
TGTGCCAGCAGCTTGTCCAGTTTAACCGGCACCGGGGAGCTGTTTTTT
>TRBJ1-1|-|TRBD1|TRBV27
CASSLIGTGVTEAFF
TGTGCCAGCAGTTTGATCGGGACAGGGGTTACTGAAGCTTTCTTT
>TRBJ2-7|-|TRBD2|TRBV6-6
CASSYSSRTSGHEQYF
TGTGCCAGCAGTTACTCGAGTCGGACTAGTGGCCACGAGCAGTACTTC
>TRBJ1-2|-|-|TRBV7-2
CASRFGAQRDYGYTF
TGTGCCAGCAGGTTTGGGGCTCAGCGGGACTATGGCTACACCTTC
>TRBJ2-3|-|-|TRBV7-9
CASSKTRKPSTDTQYF
TGTGCCAGCAGCAAGACTAGAAAGCCTAGCACAGATACGCAGTATTTT
>TRBJ2-5|-|-|TRBV4-2
CASSQVGEETQYF
TGTGCCAGCAGCCAAGTAGGGGAAGAGACCCAGTACTTC
>TRBJ1-2|-|TRBD1|TRBV28
CASSLLPGQGSGGYTF
TGTGCCAGCAGTCTTCTACCGGGACAGGGGAGCGGTGGCTACACCTTC
>TRBJ1-3|-|-|TRBV10-3
CAISESQGPGNTIYF
TGTGCCATCAGTGAGTCACAGGGACCTGGAAACACCATATATTTT
>TRBJ1-1|-|TRBD1|TRBV28
CASSLRPGQGGSTEAFF
TGTGCCAGCAGTTTACGGCCGGGACAGGGCGGAAGCACTGAAGCTTTCTTT
>TRBJ2-5|-|-|TRBV12-1
CASSRTPLRPKAGTQETQYF
TGTGCCAGCAGCCGCACCCCCCTCCGCCCAAAAGCGGGGACCCAAGAGACCCAGTACTTC
>TRBJ2-1|-|-|TRBV12-1
CASSRGTSVFF
TGTGCCAGCAGCCGGGGGACTAGCGTATTCTTC
>TRBJ2-6|-|-|TRBV28
CASSLPREGGANVLTF
TGTGCCAGCAGTTTACCGAGGGAAGGGGGGGCCAACGTCCTGACTTTC
>TRBJ2-2|-|-|TRBV7-8
CASSLFAVPGELFF
TGTGCCAGCAGCTTATTTGCCGTACCCGGGGAGCTGTTTTTT
>TRBJ2-7|-|TRBD2|TRBV5-6
CASSRRGGVGYEQYF
TGTGCCAGCAGCCGACGGGGGGGGGTCGGATACGAGCAGTACTTC
>TRBJ1-5|few|TRBD1|TRBV4-2
CASSQGAWDRAQPQHF
TGTGCCAGCAGCCAGGGGGCCTGGGACAGGGCTCAGCCCCAGCATTTT
>TRBJ1-1|-|TRBD1|TRBV7-2
CASSRDREAFF
TGTGCCAGCAGCCGGGACAGGGAAGCTTTCTTT